This T cell receptor beta chain was profiled in a study of beta chain features in type 1 diabetes. Germline-derived CDR1 and CDR2 are SGHRS and YFSETQ. V lost 0 bases to trimming and J lost 0 bases; unmatched junction nucleotides: 8. This CDR3 has 18 amino acids. Expressed TCRB transcripts were sequenced because the isolated RNA had all been reverse transcribed beforehand. The read count averaged around 3.5 million across naive, central memory and regulatory T cell samples. The repertoire was sequenced with immunoSEQ multiplex PCR; TCRdb's copy has only in-frame clones and lacks some. The table has some 270,000 clones, 13% to 15% seen once. This clone has more than one count but fewer than ten. A single heparinised blood sample, averaging approximately 110 mL, was obtained per donor.

The specimen was naive CD4+ T cells from blood. The clonotype originates from a woman aged 40 to 50 in good health. J is TRBJ2-1 and V is TRBV5-1; 8 nucleotides align to TRBD2. The CDR3 DNA sequence: TGCGCCAGCAGCTTGGCACCTAGCGGGCTTGGCTCCTACAATGAGCAGTTCTTC. This codes for CASSLAPSGLGSYNEQFF. The whole variable domain, remainder taken from reference TRBV5-1 and TRBJ2-1, is KAGVTQTPRYLIKTRGQQVTLSCSPISGHRSVSWYQQTPGQGLQFLFEYFSETQRNKGNFPGRFSGRQFSNSRSEMNVSTLELGDSALYLCASSLAPSGLGSYNEQFFGPGTRLTVL.